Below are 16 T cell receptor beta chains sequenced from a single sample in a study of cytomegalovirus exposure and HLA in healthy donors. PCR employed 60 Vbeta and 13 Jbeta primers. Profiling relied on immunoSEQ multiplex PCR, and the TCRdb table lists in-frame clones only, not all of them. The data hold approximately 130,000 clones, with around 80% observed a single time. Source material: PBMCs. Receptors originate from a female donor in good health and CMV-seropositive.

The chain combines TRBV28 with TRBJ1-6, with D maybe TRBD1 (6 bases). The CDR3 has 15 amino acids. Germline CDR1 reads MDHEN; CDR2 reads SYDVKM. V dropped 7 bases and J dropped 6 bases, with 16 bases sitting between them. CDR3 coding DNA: TGTGCCAGCATTTCGGGGGGGCGGATTAATTCACCCCTCCACTTT. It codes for CASISGGRINSPLHF.

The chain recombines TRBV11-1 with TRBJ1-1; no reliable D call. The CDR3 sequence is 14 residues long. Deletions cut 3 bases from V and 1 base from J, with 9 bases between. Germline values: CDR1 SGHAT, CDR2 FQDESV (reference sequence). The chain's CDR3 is CASSLGRGNTEAFF. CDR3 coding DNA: TGTGCCAGCAGCTTGGGTCGGGGGAACACTGAAGCTTTCTTT.

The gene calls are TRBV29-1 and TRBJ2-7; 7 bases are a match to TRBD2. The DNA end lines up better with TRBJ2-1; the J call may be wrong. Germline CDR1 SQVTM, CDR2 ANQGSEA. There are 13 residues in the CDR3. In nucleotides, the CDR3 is TGCAGCGCTCGGGCGGGAGAATACAATGAGCAGTTCTTC. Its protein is CSARAGEYNEQFF.

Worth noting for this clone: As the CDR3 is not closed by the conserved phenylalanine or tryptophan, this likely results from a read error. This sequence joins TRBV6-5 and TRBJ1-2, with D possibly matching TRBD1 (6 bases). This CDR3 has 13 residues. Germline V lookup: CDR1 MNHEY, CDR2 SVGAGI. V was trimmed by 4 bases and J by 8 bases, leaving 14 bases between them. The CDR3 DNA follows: TGTGCCAGCAGTTCCACGGACAGTCCCGGCTACACCTCC. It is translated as CASSSTDSPGYTS.

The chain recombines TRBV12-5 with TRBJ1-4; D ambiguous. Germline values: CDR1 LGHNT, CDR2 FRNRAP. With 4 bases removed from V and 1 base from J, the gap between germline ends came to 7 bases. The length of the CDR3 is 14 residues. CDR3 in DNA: TGTGCTAGTGGTTCGTCAGGAACTAATGAAAAACTGTTTTTT. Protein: CASGSSGTNEKLFF.

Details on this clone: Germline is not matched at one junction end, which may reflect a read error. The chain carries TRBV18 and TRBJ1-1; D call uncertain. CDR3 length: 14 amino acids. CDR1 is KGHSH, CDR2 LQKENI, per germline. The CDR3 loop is CASSAGSKITEALF. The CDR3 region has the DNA TGTGCCAGCTCGGCGGGGAGCAAAATCACTGAAGCTCTCTTT.

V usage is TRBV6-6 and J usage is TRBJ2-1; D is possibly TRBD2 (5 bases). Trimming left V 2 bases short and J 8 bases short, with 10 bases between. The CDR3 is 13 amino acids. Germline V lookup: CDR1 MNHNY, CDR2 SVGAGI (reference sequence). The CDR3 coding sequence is TGTGCCAGCAGTTACGGACTCGGGTATGAGCAGTTCTTC. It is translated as CASSYGLGYEQFF.

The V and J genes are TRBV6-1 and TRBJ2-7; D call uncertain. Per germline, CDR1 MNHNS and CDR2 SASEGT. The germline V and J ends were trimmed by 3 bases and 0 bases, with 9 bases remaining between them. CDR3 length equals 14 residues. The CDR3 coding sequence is TGTGCCAGCAGTGATCTCGCGAGCTCCTACGAGCAGTACTTC. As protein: CASSDLASSYEQYF.

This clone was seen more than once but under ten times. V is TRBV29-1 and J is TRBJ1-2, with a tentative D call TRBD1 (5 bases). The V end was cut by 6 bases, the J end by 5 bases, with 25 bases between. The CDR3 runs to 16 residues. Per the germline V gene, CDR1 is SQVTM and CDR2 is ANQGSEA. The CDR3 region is CSVLESGRGMQYGYTF. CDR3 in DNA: TGCAGCGTCCTAGAGTCGGGGCGGGGAATGCAGTATGGCTACACCTTC.

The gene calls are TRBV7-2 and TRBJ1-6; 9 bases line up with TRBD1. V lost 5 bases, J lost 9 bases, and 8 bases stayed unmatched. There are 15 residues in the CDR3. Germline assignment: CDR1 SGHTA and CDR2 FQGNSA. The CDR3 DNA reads TGTGCCAGCAGCGGTTGGACAGGGGACGTTTCACCCCTCCACTTT. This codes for CASSGWTGDVSPLHF.

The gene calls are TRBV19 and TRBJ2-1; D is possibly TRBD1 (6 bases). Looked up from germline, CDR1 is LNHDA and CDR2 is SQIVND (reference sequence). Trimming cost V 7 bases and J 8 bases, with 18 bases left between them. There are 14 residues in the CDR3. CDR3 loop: CASTLGAGVYEQFF. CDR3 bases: TGTGCCAGTACCCTTGGGGCAGGGGTTTATGAGCAGTTCTTC.

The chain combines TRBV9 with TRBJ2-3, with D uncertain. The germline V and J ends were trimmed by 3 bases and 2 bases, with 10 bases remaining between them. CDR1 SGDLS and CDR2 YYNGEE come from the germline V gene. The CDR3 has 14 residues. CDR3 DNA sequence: TGTGCCAGCAGCGAACGCATGGCCACAGATACGCAGTATTTT. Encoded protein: CASSERMATDTQYF.

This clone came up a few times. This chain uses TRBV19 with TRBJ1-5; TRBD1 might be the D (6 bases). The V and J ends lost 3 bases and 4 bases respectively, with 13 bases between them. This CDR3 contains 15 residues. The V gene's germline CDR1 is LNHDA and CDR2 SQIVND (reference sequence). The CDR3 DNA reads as TGTGCCAGTAGTATCGCACAGGGTTGGAATCAGCCCCAGCATTTT. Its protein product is CASSIAQGWNQPQHF.

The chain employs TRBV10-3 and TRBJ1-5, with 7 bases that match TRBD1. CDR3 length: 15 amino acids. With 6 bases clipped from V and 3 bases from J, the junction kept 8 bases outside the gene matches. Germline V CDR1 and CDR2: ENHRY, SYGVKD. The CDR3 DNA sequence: TGTGCCATCAGCACAGGGGAGAGAAACAATCAGCCCCAGCATTTT. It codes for CAISTGERNNQPQHF.

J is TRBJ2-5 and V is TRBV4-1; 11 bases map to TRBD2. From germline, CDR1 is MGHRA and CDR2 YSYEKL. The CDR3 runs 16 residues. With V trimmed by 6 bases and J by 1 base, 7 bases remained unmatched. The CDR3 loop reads CASSPNLAGGQETQYF. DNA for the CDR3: TGCGCCAGCAGTCCGAATCTAGCGGGAGGCCAAGAGACCCAGTACTTC.

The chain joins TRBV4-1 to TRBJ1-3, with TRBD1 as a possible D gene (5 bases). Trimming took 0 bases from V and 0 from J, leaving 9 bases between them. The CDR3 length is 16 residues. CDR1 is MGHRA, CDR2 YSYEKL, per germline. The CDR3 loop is CASSQDRTYSGNTIYF. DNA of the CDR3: TGCGCCAGCAGCCAAGATCGGACATACTCTGGAAACACCATATATTTT.